Detailed here is one TCR beta chain. The sample comes from a study of T cells after yellow fever vaccination. TCR cDNA was made by 5'RACE template switching, adding a universal primer site and UMIs. Each CDR3 protein gets one entry after TCRdb re-called the 5' RACE reads with MiXCR. The sample lists approximately 550,000 distinct CDR3 sequences; less than 15% were seen once. Germline-derived CDR1 and CDR2 are LGHNA and YSLEER. The CDR3 runs to 16 residues. J lost 2 bases, V lost 0 bases, and 5 bases had no gene match. The chain links TRBV4-3 to TRBJ2-3, with 7 bases aligning to TRBD2. Sequenced here: PBMCs, sampled on the day of the yellow fever booster vaccination. The receptor's source is a man younger than 40 who received the YFV17D yellow fever vaccine. For the CDR3, the DNA is TGCGCCAGCAGCCAAGATGTTGGGACTATCACAGATACGCAGTATTTT. Encoded protein: CASSQDVGTITDTQYF.